The entry that follows covers one T cell receptor beta chain sequence. Its antigen is currently unknown. The CDR3 has 13 residues. Germline loops: CDR1 SQVTM, CDR2 ANQGSEA. With 5 bases removed from V and 3 bases from J, the gap between germline ends came to 13 bases. The data stem from a study of graft-versus-host responses after intestinal transplantation. About the research overall: Multivisceral, liver-intestinal, or isolated intestinal grafts went to recipients. Anti-thymocyte globulin induction, then tacrolimus and steroids for about 3 years, went to all recipients.

TCRdb's copy holds only in-frame clones and misses some; the assay was immunoSEQ multiplex PCR. Among around 99,000 clones, 85% to 95% were seen once, and the ten largest hold about 2%. Study-level results: In patients with graft-donor T cell macrochimerism, allograft graft-versus-host to host-versus-graft clonal ratios were high. Maximum circulating GvH clone levels tracked with early post-transplant HvG decreases.

The source material was unstimulated CD8+ T cells sorted from spleen or lymph node cells, sampled before intestinal transplant. V is TRBV29-1 and J is TRBJ1-2; D uncertain. The receptor was isolated from a human donor who received an intestinal transplant. CDR3 amino acids: CSVMGRSDYGYTF. The CDR3 coding sequence is TGCAGCGTTATGGGGAGGTCCGACTATGGCTACACCTTC.